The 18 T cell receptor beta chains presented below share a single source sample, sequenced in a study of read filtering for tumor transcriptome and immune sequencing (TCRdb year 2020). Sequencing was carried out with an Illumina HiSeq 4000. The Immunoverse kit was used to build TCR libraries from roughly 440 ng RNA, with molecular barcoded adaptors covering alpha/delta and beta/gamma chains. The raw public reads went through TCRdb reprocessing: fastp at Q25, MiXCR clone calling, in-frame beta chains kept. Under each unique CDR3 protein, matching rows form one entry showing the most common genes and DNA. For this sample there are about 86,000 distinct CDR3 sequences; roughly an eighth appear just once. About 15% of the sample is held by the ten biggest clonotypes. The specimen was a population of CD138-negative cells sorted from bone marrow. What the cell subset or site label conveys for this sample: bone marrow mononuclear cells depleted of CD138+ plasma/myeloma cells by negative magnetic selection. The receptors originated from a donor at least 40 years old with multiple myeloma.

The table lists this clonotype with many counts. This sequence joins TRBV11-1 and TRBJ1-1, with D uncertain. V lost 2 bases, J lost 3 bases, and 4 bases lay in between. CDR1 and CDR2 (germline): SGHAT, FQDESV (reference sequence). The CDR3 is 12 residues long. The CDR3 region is CASSLSYTEAFF. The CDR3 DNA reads TGTGCCAGCAGCTTAAGCTACACTGAAGCTTTCTTT.

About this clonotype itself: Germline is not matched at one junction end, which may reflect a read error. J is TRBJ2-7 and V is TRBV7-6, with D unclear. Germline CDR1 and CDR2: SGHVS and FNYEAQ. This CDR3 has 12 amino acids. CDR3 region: CANSSVTYEQYF. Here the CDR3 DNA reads TGTGCCAACAGCTCCGTAACCTACGAGCAGTACTTC.

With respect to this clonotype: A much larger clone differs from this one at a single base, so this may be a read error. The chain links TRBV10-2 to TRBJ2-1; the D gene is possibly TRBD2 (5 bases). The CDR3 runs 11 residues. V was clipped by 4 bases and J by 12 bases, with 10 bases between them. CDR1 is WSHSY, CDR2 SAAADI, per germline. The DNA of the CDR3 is TGCGCCAGCAGTGGGGAGCGGTGGCAGTTCTTC. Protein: CASSGERWQFF.

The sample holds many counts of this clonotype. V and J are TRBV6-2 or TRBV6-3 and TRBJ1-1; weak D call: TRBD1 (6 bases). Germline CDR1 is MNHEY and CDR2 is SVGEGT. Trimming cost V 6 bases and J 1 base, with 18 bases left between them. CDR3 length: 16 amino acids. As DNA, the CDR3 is TGTGCCAGCAGCCCAAATCAGGGGCGCGGGAACACTGAAGCTTTCTTT. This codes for CASSPNQGRGNTEAFF.

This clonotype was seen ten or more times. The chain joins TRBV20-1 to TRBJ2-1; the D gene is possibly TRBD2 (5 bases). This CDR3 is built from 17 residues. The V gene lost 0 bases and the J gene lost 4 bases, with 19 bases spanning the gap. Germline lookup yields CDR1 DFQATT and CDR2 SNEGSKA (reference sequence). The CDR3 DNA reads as TGCAGTGCTAGAGAGCCCTCGGCGGCGGGTCGGTACAATGAGCAGTTCTTC. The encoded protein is CSAREPSAAGRYNEQFF.

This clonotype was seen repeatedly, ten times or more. CDR3 DNA: TGTGCCAGCAGCTTGGTCCCCTGGGGGGGAGGGCCTACCTACAATGAGCAGTTCTTC. Its translation is CASSLVPWGGGPTYNEQFF. The chain joins TRBV5-6 to TRBJ2-1, with 7 bases aligning to TRBD2. The CDR3 runs 19 residues. V lost 0 bases and J lost 2; bases outside the gene matches: 14. Germline V CDR1 and CDR2: SGHDT, YYEEEE. The full variable domain, its missing parts supplied by reference TRBV5-6 and TRBJ2-1, is DAGVTQSPTHLIKTRGQQVTLRCSPKSGHDTVSWYQQALGQGPQFIFQYYEEEERQRGNFPDRFSGHQFPNYSSELNVNALLLGDSALYLCASSLVPWGGGPTYNEQFFGPGTRLTVL.

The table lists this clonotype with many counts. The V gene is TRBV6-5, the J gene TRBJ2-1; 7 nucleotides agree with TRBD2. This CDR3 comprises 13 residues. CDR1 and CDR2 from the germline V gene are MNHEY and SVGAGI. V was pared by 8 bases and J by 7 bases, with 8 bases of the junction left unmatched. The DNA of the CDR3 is TGTGCCAGCTTCGGGGGAGGGAGGAATGAGCAGTTCTTC. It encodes CASFGGGRNEQFF.

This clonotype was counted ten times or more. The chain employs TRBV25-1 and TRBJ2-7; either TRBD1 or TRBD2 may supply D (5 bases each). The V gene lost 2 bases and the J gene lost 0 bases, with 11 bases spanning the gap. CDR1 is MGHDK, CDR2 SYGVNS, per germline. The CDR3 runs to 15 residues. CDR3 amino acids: CASSERDADSYEQYF. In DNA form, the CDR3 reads TGTGCCAGCAGTGAACGGGACGCCGACTCCTACGAGCAGTACTTC.

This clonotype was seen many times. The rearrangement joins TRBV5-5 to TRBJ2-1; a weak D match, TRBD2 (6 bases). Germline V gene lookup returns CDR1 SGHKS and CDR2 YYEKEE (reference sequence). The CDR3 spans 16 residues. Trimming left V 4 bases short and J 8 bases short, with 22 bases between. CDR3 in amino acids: CASSRSGREGRYEQFF. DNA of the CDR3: TGTGCCAGCAGCAGATCGGGGCGGGAAGGACGGTATGAGCAGTTCTTC.

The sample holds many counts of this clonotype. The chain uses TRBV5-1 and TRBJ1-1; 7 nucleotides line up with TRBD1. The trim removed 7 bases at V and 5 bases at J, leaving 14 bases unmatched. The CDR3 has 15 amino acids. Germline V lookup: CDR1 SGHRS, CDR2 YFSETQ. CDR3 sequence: CASRGETGEGTEAFF. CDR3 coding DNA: TGCGCCAGCCGCGGAGAAACAGGGGAGGGAACTGAAGCTTTCTTT.

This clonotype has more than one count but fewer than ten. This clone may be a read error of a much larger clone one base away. CDR3 protein: CASSREQGRSGANVLTF. CDR3 coding DNA: TGTGCTAGCAGCCGGGAACAGGGGAGGTCCGGGGCCAACGTCCTGACTTTC. The chain is built from TRBV7-7 and TRBJ2-6, with TRBD1 as a possible D gene (7 bases). This CDR3 has 17 residues. From germline, CDR1 is SSHAT and CDR2 FNYEAQ (reference sequence).

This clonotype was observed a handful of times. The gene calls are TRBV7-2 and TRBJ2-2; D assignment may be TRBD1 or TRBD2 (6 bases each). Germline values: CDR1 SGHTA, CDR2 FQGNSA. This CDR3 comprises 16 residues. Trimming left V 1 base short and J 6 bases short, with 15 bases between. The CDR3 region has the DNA TGTGCCAGCAGCTTAGTAGGGGGAGGTCTCTCCGGGGAGCTGTTTTTT. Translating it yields CASSLVGGGLSGELFF.

The CDR3 DNA sequence: TGCGCAAGAAGCTTGGGAGCGGTCCAAGAGACCCAGTACTTC. It translates to CARSLGAVQETQYF. J is TRBJ2-5 and V is TRBV5-1, with D perhaps TRBD2 (5 bases). The CDR3 has 14 amino acids. CDR1 SGHRS and CDR2 YFSETQ come from the germline V gene. Based on the CDR3 plus reference TRBV5-1 and TRBJ2-5, the full variable domain is KAGVTQTPRYLIKTRGQQVTLSCSPISGHRSVSWYQQTPGQGLQFLFEYFSETQRNKGNFPGRFSGRQFSNSRSEMNVSTLELGDSALYLCARSLGAVQETQYFGPGTRLLVL.

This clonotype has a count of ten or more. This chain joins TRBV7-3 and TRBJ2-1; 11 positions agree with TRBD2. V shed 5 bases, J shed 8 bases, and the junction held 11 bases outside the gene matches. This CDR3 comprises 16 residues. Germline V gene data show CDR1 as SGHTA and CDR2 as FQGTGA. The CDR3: CASSPQTSGRIYEQFF. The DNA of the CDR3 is TGTGCCAGCAGCCCACAAACTAGCGGGAGAATATATGAGCAGTTCTTC.

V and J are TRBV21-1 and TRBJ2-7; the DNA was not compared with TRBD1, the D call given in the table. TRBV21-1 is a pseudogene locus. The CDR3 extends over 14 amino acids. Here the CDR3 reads CASSKWCTGDEQYF. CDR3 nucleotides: TGTGCCAGCAGCAAATGGTGTACAGGGGACGAGCAGTACTTC.

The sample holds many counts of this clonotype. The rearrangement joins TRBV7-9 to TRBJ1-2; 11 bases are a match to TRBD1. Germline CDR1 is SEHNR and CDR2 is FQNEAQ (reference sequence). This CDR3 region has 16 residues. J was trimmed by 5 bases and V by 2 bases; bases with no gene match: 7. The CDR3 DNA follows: TGTGCCAGCAGCTTATTCCCCGGGACAGGGGGGTATGGCTACACCTTC. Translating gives CASSLFPGTGGYGYTF.

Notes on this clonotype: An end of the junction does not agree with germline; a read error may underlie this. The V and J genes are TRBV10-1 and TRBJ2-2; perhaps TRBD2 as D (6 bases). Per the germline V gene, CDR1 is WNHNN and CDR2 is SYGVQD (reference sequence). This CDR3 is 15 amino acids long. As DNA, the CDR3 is TGCGCCAGCAGTGAGTCGGTGGGGAACACCGGGGGGCTGTTTTTT. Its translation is CASSESVGNTGGLFF.

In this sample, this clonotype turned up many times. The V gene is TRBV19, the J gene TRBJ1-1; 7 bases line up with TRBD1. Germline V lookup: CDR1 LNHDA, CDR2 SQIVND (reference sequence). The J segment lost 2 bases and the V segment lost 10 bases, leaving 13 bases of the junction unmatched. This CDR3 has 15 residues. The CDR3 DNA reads TGTGCCACCATAACGCGGGACAGTCCCAACACTGAAGCTTTCTTT. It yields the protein CATITRDSPNTEAFF.